The text below deals with one T cell receptor beta chain. Its antigen is as yet unknown. The same CDR3 also results from other DNA sequences found in this sample. Looked up from germline, CDR1 is LGHNA and CDR2 is YSLEER. CDR3 size: 13 residues. V was cut by 0 bases and J by 7 bases, with 4 bases left in between. The entry originates in a study of a mutant IDH1 vaccine in newly diagnosed glioma. Time point meaning: week 11, during vaccination. A single vaccine dose contained 300 ug of mutant IDH1 20-mer peptide, and topical imiquimod was used with it. Clones were sequenced by immunoSEQ multiplex PCR, and TCRdb holds only the in-frame ones, with some missing. The sample lists around 130,000 clones, around four fifths occurring once.

J is TRBJ1-6 and V is TRBV4-3; no clear D gene. The sequencing here drew on PBMCs, taken from a glioma patient whose treatment included an IDH1 peptide vaccine. The TCR sequence derives from a man in his forties with glioma. DNA of the CDR3: TGCGCCAGCAGCCAAGAAGGGAATTCACCCCTCCACTTT. It yields the protein CASSQEGNSPLHF.